This TCR beta chain was found in a study of blood T cell repertoires in COVID-19. Study overall: The origin of the acute and convalescent COVID-19 samples was the United States, Italy and Spain. PBMCs, B-cell-depleted T cells, or T cells were the source of the cDNA or gDNA that made up the material.

CDR1 is ENHRY, CDR2 SYGVKD, per germline. Trimming removed 8 bases at V and 8 bases at J, with 18 bases between. This CDR3 has 13 amino acids. Using immunoSEQ multiplex PCR, the repertoire was profiled, and TCRdb retains in-frame clones only, with some absent. This table holds over 250,000 clones, 80% to 90% found once. Source material: peripheral blood. This TCR came from a woman aged 65 to 85 with acute or convalescent COVID-19. The rearrangement joins TRBV10-3 to TRBJ1-1; D may be TRBD1 (5 bases). The CDR3 coding sequence is TGTGCCATCCAATCCGGTGCAGGGTCCGAAGCTTTCTTT. Its translation is CAIQSGAGSEAFF.